The entry that follows covers one T cell receptor (beta chain) sequence. The data belong to a study of blood T cell repertoires in COVID-19. The repertoire was sequenced with immunoSEQ multiplex PCR; TCRdb's copy has only in-frame clones and lacks some. This table holds around 250,000 clones, about 86% found once. V lost 6 bases and J 7 bases, leaving 23 bases between the germline ends. Germline loops: CDR1 SGHNT, CDR2 YYREEE (reference sequence). The CDR3 runs to 15 residues. The J gene is TRBJ2-7, the V gene TRBV5-4; TRBD2 might be the D (6 bases). The sample was PBMCs or T cells enriched from blood (not recorded which). The sequence came from a man aged 45-65 years who had recovered from COVID-19. As DNA, the CDR3 is TGTGCCAGCACCCGGGACGGACCAAAGGCGGGGGAGCAGTACTTC. This sequence encodes CASTRDGPKAGEQYF.